This T cell receptor (beta chain) was documented in a study of CD8 T cells in ankylosing spondylitis. This clonotype occurred many times. Antigen: not known. Deletions cut 0 bases from V and 0 bases from J, with 10 bases between. CDR3 length: 16 amino acids. CDR1 SGDLS and CDR2 YYNGEE come from the germline V gene. The study's findings and limits: Matched ankylosing spondylitis synovial fluid reportedly showed significant enrichment of disease-linked clones.

TCRdb ran MiXCR on the 5' RACE reads and lists one entry per CDR3 protein. The sample gives about 280,000 distinct CDR3 sequences, 20% of which show up once; roughly 8% is in the top ten. Sequenced input: blood, either unsorted or a sorted T cell fraction (not recorded which). This TCR was recovered from a male donor with ankylosing spondylitis or in good health (not recorded which). The chain carries TRBV9 and TRBJ2-1, with D possibly matching TRBD2 (6 bases). The CDR3 DNA follows: TGTGCCAGCAGCGTAGGGGTCGGGGGCTCCTACAATGAGCAGTTCTTC. Its protein is CASSVGVGGSYNEQFF.